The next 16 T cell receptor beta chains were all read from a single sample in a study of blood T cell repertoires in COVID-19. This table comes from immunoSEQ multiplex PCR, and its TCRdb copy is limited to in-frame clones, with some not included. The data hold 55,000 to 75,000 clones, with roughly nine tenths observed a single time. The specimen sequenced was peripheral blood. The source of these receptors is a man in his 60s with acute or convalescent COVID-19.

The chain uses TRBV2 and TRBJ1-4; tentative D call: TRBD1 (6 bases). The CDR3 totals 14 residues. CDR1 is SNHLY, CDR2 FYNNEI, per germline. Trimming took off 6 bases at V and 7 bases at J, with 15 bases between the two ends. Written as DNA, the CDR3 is TGTGCCAGCAGAAGAACAGGGACGGGTGAAAAACTGTTTTTT. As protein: CASRRTGTGEKLFF.

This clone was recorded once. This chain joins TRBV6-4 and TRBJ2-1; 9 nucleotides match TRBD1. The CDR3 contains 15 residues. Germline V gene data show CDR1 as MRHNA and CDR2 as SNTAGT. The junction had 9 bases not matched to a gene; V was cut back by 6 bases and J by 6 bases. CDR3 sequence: CASRAPRDRVNEQFF. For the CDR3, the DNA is TGTGCCAGCAGGGCCCCCCGGGACAGGGTCAATGAGCAGTTCTTC.

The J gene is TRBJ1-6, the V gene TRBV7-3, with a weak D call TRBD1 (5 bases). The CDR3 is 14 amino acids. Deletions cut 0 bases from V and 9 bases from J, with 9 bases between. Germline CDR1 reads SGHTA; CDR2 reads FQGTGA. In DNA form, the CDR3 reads TGTGCCAGCAGCTTAACAGGGGTTGCTTCACCCCTCCACTTT. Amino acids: CASSLTGVASPLHF.

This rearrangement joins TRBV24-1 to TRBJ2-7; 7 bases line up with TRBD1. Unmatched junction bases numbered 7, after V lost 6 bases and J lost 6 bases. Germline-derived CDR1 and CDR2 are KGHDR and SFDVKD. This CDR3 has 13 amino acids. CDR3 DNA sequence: TGTGCCACCAGTCACGACAGGGCCGGCGAGCAGTACTTC. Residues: CATSHDRAGEQYF.

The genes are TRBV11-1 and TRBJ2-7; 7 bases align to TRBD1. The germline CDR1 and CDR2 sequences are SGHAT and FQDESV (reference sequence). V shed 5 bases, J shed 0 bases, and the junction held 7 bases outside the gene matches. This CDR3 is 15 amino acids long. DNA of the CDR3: TGTGCCAGCAGCACCGGGACAGAACCCTCCTACGAGCAGTACTTC. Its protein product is CASSTGTEPSYEQYF.

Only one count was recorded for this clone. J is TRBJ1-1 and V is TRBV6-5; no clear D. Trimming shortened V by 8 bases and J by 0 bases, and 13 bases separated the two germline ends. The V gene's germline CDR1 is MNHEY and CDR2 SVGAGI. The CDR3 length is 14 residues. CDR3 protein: CASETTPMNTEAFF. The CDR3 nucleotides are TGTGCCAGCGAGACGACACCCATGAACACTGAAGCTTTCTTT.

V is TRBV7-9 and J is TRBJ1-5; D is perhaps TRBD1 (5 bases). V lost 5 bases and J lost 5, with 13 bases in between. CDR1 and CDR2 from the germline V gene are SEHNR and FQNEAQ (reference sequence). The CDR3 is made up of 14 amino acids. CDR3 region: CASSPDTVDQPQHF. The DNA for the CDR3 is TGTGCCAGCAGCCCGGACACTGTTGATCAGCCCCAGCATTTT.

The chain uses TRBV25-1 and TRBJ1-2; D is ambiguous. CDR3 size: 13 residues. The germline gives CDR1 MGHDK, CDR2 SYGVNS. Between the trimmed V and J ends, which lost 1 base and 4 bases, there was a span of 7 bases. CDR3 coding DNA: TGTGCCAGCAGTGAATTGGCAGGCTATGGCTACACCTTC. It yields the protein CASSELAGYGYTF.

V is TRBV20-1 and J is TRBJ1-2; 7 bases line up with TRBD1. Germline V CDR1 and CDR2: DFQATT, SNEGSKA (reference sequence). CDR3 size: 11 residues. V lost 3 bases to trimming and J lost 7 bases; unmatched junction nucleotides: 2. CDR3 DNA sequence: TGCAGTGCTAGGAACAGGGGTGGCTACACCTTC. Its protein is CSARNRGGYTF.

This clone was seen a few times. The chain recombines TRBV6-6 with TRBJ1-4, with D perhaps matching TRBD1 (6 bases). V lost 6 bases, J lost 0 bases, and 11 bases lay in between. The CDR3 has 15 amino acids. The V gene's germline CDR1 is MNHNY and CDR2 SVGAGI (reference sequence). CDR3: CASRAGDATNEKLFF. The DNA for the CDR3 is TGTGCCAGCAGGGCAGGGGATGCAACTAATGAAAAACTGTTTTTT.

The CDR3 nucleotides read TGCGCCAGCAGCCAAGATCTCCCGGGGGGGCAGCCCCAGCATTTT. It encodes CASSQDLPGGQPQHF. The chain employs TRBV4-1 and TRBJ1-5; a weak D match, TRBD1 (5 bases). There are 15 residues in the CDR3. Trimming took 0 bases from V and 7 from J, leaving 13 bases between them. Germline V gene sequence: CDR1 MGHRA, CDR2 YSYEKL.

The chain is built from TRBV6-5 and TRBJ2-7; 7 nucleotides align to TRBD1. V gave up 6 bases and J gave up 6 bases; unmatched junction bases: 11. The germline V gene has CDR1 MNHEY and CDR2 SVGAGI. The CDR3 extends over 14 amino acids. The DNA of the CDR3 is TGTGCCAGCAGCACCGGACAGGTCGACGGCGAGCAGTACTTC. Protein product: CASSTGQVDGEQYF.

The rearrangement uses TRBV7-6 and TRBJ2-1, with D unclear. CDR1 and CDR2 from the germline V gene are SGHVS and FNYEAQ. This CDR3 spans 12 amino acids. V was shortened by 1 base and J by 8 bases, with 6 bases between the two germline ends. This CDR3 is CASSLGEHEQFF. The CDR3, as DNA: TGTGCCAGCAGCTTAGGCGAGCATGAGCAGTTCTTC.

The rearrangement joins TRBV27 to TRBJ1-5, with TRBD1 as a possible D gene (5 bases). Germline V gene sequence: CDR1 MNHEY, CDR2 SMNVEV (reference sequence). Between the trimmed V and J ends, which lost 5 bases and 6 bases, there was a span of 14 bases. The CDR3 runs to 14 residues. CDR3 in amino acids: CASSPAGEFQPQHF. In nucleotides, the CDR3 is TGTGCCAGCAGTCCTGCGGGGGAATTTCAGCCCCAGCATTTT.

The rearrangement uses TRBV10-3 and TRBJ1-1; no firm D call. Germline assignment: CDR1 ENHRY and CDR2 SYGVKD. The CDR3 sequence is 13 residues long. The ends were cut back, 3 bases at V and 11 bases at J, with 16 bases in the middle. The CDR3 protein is CAISDVATSFAFF. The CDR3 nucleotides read TGTGCCATCAGTGATGTCGCCACATCCTTCGCTTTCTTT.

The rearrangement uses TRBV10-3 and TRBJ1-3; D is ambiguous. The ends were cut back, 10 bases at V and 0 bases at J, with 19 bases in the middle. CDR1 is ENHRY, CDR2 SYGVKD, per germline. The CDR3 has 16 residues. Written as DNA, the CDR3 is TGTGCCACGTCAACAGAAAAAAAATTCTCTGGAAACACCATATATTTT. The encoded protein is CATSTEKKFSGNTIYF.